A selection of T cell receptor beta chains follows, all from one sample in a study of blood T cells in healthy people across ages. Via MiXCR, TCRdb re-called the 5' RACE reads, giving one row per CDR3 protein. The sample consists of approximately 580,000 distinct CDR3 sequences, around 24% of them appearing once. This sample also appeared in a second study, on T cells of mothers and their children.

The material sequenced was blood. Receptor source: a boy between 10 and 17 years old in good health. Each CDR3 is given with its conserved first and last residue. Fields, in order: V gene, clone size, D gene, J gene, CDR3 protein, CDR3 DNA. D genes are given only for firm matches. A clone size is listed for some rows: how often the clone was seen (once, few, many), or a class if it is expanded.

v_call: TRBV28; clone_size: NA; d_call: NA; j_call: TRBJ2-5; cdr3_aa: CASSVRSSEETQYF; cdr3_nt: TGTGCCAGCAGTGTGAGATCCAGTGAGGAGACCCAGTACTTC
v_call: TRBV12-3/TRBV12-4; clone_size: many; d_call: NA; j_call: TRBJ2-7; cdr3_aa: CASSLAGSGSYEQYF; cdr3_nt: TGTGCCAGCAGCTTAGCCGGGAGCGGCTCCTACGAGCAGTACTTC
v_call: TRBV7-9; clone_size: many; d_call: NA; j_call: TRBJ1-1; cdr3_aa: CASSLEEKGDTEAFF; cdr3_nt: TGTGCCAGCAGCTTAGAGGAGAAGGGGGACACTGAAGCTTTCTTT
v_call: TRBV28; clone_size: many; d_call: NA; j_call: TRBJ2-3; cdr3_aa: CASSLYHQAGDTQYF; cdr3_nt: TGTGCCAGCAGTTTATATCACCAGGCGGGGGATACGCAGTATTTT
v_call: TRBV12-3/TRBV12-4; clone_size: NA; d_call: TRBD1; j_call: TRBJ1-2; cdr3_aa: CASSFGTGVPYGYTF; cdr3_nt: TGTGCCAGCAGTTTCGGGACAGGGGTTCCCTATGGCTACACCTTC
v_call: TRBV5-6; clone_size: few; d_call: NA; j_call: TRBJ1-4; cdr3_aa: CASSLGVTVEKLFF; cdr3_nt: TGTGCCAGCAGCTTGGGGGTAACGGTGGAAAAACTGTTTTTT
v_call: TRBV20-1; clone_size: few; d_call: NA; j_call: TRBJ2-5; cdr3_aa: CSGGRDNYQETQYF; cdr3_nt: TGCAGTGGAGGCCGGGACAACTACCAAGAGACCCAGTACTTC
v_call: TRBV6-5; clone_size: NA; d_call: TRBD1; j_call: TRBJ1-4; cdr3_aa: CASSSDLRGTTNEKLFF; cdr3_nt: TGTGCCAGCAGTTCCGACCTCAGGGGGACAACTAATGAAAAACTGTTTTTT
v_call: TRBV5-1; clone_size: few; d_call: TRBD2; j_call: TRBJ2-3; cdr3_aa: CASQRGYRGRADTQYF; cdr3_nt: TGCGCCAGCCAGCGCGGATATCGCGGGAGGGCAGATACGCAGTATTTT
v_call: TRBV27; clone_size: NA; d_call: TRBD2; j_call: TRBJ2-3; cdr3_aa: CASSPTSGRFTQYF; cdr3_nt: TGTGCCAGCAGTCCGACTAGCGGGAGGTTTACGCAGTATTTT
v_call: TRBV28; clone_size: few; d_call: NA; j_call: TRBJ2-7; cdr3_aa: CASSERGWSSYEQYF; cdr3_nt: TGTGCCAGCAGCGAAAGGGGGTGGTCTTCCTACGAGCAGTACTTC
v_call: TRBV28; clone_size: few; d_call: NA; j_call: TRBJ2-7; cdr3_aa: CASSLRDHPREQYF; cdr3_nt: TGTGCCAGCAGTTTACGGGACCACCCTCGAGAGCAGTACTTC
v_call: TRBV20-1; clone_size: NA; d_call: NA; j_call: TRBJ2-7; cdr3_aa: CSLSQGSSYEQYF; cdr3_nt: TGCAGTCTTTCGCAGGGGAGCTCCTACGAGCAGTACTTC
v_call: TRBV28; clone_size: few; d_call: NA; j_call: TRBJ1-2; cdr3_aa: CASSLRQYTTSNYGYTF; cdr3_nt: TGTGCCAGCAGTCTTCGACAGTATACTACCTCTAACTATGGCTACACCTTC
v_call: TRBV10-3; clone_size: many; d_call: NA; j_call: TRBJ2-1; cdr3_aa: CAISVTLEQPNEQFF; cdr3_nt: TGTGCCATCAGTGTAACTCTAGAGCAGCCCAATGAGCAGTTCTTC
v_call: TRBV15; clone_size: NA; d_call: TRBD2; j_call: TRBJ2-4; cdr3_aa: CATSTGLAPWDGNIQYF; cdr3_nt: TGTGCCACCAGCACCGGACTAGCCCCTTGGGACGGAAACATTCAGTACTTC
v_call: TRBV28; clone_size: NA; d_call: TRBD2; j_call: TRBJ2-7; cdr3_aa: CASSFSGGSGYEQYF; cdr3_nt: TGTGCCAGCAGTTTTTCCGGGGGGTCTGGCTACGAGCAGTACTTC
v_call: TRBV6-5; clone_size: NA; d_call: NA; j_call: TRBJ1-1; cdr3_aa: CASSYSDRKTEAFF; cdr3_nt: TGTGCCAGCAGTTACTCGGACAGAAAGACTGAAGCTTTCTTT
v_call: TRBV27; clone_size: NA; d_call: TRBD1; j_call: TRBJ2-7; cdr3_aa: CASSPGQGLGEQYF; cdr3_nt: TGTGCCAGCAGTCCCGGACAGGGTCTTGGCGAGCAGTACTTC
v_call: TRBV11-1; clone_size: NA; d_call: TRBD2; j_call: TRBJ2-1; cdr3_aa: CASSFLLAGNNEQFF; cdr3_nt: TGTGCCAGCAGTTTTCTTCTAGCGGGAAACAATGAGCAGTTCTTC
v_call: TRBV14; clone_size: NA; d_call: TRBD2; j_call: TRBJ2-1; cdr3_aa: CASSQTWRGYNEQFF; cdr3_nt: TGTGCCAGCAGCCAGACATGGCGGGGGTACAATGAGCAGTTCTTC
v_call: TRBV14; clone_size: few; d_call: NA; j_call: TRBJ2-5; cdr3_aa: CASSHQKETQYF; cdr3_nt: TGTGCCAGCAGCCACCAGAAAGAGACCCAGTACTTC
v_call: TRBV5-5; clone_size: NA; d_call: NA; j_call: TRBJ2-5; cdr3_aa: CASSWGDARSETQYF; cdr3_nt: TGTGCCAGCAGCTGGGGGGACGCTCGTTCGGAGACCCAGTACTTC
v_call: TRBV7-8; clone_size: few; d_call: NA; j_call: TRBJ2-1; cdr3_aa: CATLVGAPGFYNEQFF; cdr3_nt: TGTGCCACCCTAGTGGGGGCCCCAGGCTTCTACAATGAGCAGTTCTTC
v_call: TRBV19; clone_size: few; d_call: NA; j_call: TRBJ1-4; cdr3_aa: CASSIRSSNEKLFF; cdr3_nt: TGTGCCAGTAGTATCAGGTCTTCTAATGAAAAACTGTTTTTT
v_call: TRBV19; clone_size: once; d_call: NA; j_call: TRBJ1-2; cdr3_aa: CASSYREGYGCTF; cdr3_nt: TGTGCCAGTAGTTACAGGGAGGGCTATGGCTGCACCTTC
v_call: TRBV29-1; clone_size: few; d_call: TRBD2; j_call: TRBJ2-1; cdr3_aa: CSARGAGEQFF; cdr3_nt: TGCAGCGCGCGGGGGGCCGGTGAGCAGTTCTTC
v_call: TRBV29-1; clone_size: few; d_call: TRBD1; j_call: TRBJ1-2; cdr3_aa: CSAGQGGYGYTF; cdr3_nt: TGCAGCGCCGGACAGGGTGGCTATGGCTACACCTTC
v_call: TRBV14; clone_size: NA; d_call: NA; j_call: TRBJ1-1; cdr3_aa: CASSHPTVLNTEAFF; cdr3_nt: TGTGCCAGCAGCCATCCCACAGTCCTGAACACTGAAGCTTTCTTT
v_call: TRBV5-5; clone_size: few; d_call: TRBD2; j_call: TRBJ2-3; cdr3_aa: CASSLYLAGAADTQYF; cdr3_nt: TGTGCCAGCAGCTTGTATCTAGCGGGGGCCGCTGATACGCAGTATTTT
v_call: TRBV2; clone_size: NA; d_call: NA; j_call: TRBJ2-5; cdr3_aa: CASTLYQETQYF; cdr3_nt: TGTGCCAGCACCCTGTACCAAGAGACCCAGTACTTC
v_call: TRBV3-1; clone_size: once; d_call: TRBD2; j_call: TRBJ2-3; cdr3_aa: CASSPGGGDADTQYF; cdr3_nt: TGTGCCAGCAGCCCGGGGGGAGGGGACGCAGATACGCAGTATTTT
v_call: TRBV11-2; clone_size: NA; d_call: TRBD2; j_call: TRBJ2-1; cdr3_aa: CASWDLGASGGSSYNEQFF; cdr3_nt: TGTGCCAGCTGGGACCTAGGGGCTAGCGGGGGTAGCTCCTACAATGAGCAGTTCTTC
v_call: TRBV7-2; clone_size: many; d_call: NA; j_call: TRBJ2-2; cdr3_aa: CASSLVEAPGELFF; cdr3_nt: TGTGCCAGCAGCTTAGTAGAAGCCCCCGGGGAGCTGTTTTTT
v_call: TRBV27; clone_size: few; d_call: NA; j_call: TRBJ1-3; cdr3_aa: CASSLNPHGNTIYF; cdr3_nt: TGTGCCAGCAGTTTGAACCCGCATGGAAACACCATATATTTT
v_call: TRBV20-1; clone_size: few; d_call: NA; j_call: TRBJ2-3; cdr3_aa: CSADRSGITDTQYF; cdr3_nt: TGCAGTGCTGACCGTAGCGGAATCACAGATACGCAGTATTTT
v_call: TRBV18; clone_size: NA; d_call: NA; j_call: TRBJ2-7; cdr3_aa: CASSPSGSSREQYF; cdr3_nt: TGTGCCAGCTCACCATCCGGGAGTTCGCGCGAGCAGTACTTC
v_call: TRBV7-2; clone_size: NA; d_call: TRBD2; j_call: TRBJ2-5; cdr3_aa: CASSLVLAGMGQETRYF; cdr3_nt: TGTGCCAGCAGCTTAGTACTAGCGGGGATGGGGCAAGAGACCCGGTACTTC
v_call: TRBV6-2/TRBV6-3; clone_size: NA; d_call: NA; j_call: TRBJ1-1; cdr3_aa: CASYGRGAPNTEAFF; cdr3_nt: TGTGCCAGCTACGGTCGGGGGGCCCCGAACACTGAAGCTTTCTTT
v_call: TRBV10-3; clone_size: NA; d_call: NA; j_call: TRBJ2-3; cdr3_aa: CAISESRPTDTQYF; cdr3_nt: TGTGCCATCAGTGAGTCGCGCCCAACAGATACGCAGTATTTT
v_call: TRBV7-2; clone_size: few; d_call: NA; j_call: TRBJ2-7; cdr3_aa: CASSPNGGLNYYEQYF; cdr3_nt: TGTGCCAGCAGCCCTAACGGGGGGCTAAATTACTACGAGCAGTACTTC
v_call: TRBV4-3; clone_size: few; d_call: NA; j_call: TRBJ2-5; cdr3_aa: CASSQGRASQETQYF; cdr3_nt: TGCGCCAGCAGCCAAGGTCGGGCCTCACAAGAGACCCAGTACTTC